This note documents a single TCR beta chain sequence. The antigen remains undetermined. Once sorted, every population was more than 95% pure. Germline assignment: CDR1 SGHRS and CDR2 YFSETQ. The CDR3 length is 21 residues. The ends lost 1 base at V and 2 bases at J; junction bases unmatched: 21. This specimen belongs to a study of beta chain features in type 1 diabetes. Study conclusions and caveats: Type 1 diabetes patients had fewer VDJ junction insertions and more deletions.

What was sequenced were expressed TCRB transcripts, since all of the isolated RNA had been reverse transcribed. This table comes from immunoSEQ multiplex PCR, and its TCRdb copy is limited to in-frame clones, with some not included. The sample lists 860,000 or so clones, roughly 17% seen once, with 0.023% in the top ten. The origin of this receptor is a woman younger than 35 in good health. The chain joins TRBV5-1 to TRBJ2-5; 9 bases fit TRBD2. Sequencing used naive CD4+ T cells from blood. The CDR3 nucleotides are TGCGCCAGCAGCTTGCCCCGAAGCGGCCAGGTAGGACTAGCGACACAAGAGACCCAGTACTTC. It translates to CASSLPRSGQVGLATQETQYF.